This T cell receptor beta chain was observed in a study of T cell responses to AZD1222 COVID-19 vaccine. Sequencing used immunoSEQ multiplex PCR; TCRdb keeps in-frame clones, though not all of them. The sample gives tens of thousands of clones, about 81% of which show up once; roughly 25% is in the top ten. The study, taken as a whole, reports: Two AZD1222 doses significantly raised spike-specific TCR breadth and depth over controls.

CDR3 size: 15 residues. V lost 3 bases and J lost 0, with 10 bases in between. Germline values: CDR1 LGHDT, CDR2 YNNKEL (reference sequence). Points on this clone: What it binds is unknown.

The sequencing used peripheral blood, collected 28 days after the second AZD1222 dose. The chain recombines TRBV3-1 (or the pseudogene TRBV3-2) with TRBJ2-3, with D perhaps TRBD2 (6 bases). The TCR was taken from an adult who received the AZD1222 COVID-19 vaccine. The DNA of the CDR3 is TGTGCCAGCAGCCAGGAGGGTGCTAGCACAGATACGCAGTATTTT. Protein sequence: CASSQEGASTDTQYF.